This TCR beta chain originates from a study of cytomegalovirus exposure and HLA in healthy donors. Study-level results: Follow-up analysis found HLA locus-dependent TCR association rates, highest for DRB1 and lowest for HLA-C. Indistinguishable V segments, including TRBV6-2 and TRBV6-3, were excluded. HLA alleles showed associations with 15,000 to 20,000 TCR beta sequences in a later analysis, at a 0.05 false discovery rate. Later on, a genetic analysis was performed. It linked a missense variant in DCLRE1C with V- and J-gene trimming of TCR beta.

A word on this clone: Its antigen is still unknown.

Per germline, CDR1 MDHEN and CDR2 SYDVKM. This CDR3 has 13 amino acids. Germline trimming cut 6 bases from V and 1 base from J; bases unmatched to any gene: 2. Researchers ran the PCR with 60 Vbeta and 13 Jbeta primers. The method was immunoSEQ multiplex PCR; TCRdb's version includes in-frame clones alone and lacks a portion of them. This sample carries around 130,000 clones, approximately 80% of them seen once, and the ten largest clones take 1.5% to 2%. V is TRBV28 and J is TRBJ1-1; TRBD1 aligns across 7 bases. The sample was PBMCs. This receptor was obtained from a man aged 35 to 55 in good health and CMV-seronegative. As DNA, the CDR3 is TGTGCCAGCAGCCACAGGGGGAACACTGAAGCTTTCTTT. Translated, it gives CASSHRGNTEAFF.